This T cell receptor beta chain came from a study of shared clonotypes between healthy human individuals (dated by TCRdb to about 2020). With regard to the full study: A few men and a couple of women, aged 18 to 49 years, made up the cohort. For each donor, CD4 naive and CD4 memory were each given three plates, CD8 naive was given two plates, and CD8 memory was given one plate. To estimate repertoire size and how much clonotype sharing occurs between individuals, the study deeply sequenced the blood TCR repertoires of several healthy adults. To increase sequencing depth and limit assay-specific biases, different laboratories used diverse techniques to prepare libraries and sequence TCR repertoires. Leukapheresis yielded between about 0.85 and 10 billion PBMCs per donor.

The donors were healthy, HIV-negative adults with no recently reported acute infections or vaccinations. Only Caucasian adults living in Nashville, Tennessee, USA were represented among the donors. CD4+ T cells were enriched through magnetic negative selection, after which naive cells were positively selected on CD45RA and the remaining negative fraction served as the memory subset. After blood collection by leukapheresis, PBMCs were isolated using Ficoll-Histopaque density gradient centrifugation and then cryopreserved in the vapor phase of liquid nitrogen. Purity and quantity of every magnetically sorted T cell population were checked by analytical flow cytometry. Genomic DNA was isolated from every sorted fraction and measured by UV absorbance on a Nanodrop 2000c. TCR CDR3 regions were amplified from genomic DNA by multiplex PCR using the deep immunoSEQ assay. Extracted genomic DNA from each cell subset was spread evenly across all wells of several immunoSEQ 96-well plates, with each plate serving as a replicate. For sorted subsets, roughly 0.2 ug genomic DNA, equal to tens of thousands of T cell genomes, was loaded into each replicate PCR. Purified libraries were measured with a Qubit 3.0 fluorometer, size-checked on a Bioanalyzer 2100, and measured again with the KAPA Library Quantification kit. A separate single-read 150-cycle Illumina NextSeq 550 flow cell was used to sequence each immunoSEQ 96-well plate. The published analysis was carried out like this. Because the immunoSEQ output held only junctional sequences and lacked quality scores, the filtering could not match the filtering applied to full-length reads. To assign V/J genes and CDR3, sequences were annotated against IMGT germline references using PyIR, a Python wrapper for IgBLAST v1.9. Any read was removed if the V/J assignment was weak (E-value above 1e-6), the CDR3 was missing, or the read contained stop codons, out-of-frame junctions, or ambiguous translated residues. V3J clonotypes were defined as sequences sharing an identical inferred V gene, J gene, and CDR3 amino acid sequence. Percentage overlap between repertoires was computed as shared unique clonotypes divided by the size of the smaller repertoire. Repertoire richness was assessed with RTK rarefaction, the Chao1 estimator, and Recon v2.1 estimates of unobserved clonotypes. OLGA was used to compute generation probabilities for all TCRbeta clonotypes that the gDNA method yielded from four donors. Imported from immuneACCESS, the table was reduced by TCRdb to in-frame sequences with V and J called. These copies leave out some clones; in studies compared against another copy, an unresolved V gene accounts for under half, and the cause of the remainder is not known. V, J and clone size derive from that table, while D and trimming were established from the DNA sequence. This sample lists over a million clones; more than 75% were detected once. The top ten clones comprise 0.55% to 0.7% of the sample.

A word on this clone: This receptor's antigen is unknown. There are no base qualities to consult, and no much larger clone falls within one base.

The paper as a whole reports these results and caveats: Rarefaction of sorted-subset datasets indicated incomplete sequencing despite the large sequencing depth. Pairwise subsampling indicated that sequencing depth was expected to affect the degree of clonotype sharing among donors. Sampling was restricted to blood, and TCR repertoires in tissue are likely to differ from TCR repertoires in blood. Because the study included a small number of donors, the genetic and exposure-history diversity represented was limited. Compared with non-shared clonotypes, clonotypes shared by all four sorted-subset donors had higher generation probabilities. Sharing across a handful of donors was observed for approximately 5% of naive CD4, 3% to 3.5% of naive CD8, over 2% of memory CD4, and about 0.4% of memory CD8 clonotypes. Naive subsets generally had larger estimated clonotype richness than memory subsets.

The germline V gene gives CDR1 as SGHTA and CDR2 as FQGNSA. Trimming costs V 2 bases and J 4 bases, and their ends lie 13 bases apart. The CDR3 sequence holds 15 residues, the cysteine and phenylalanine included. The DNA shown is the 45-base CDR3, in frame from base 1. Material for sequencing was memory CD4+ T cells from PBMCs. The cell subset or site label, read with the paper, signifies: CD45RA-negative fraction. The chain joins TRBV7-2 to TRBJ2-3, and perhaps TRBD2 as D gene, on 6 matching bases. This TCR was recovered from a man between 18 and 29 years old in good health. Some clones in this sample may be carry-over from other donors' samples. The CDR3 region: CASSLLRRGPDTQYF. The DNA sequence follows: TGTGCCAGCAGCTTATTAAGGCGGGGCCCAGATACGCAGTATTTT.